One and the same sample provided the 22 T cell receptor beta chains below, sequenced in a study of OX40 agonist ivuxolimab in advanced cancers. Only in-frame clones appear in the TCRdb table, and some are missing; sequencing was by immunoSEQ multiplex PCR. The table includes about 93,000 clones, approximately 94% detected once. Sequencing used CD4+ or CD8+ T cells sorted from blood, obtained in a trial of the OX40 agonist ivuxolimab. The receptors originated from an adult with an advanced solid tumor such as melanoma, head and neck, liver or kidney cancer.

V usage is TRBV5-1 and J usage is TRBJ2-1; D is unclear. V gave up 7 bases and J gave up 4 bases, with 12 bases separating them. This CDR3 is 13 amino acids long. The germline CDR1 and CDR2 sequences are SGHRS and YFSETQ. In DNA form, the CDR3 reads TGCGCCAGCGGCCTCTTATCATACAATGAGCAGTTCTTC. Translation gives CASGLLSYNEQFF.

The gene calls are TRBV18 and TRBJ2-5, with TRBD2 as a possible D gene (5 bases). There are 17 residues in the CDR3. Per germline, CDR1 KGHSH and CDR2 LQKENI. V was trimmed by 3 bases and J by 2 bases, leaving 19 bases between them. The CDR3 bases are TGTGCCAGCTCACCCCTACCGATGGGAGATCCTCAAGAGACCCAGTACTTC. Protein: CASSPLPMGDPQETQYF.

The chain recombines TRBV6-6 with TRBJ2-1; maybe TRBD2 (5 bases). There are 15 residues in the CDR3. V was clipped by 5 bases and J by 7 bases, with 18 bases between them. Germline loops: CDR1 MNHNY, CDR2 SVGAGI (reference sequence). CDR3 amino acids: CASSTSGRGQNEQFF. In DNA form, the CDR3 reads TGTGCCAGCAGTACCAGCGGCAGAGGGCAAAATGAGCAGTTCTTC.

V usage is TRBV7-6 and J usage is TRBJ2-1, with no clear D. This CDR3 contains 16 residues. In germline, CDR1 is SGHVS, CDR2 FNYEAQ. With 2 bases removed from V and 0 bases from J, the gap between germline ends came to 11 bases. The CDR3 region is CASSLRIQPSYNEQFF. CDR3 nucleotides: TGTGCCAGCAGCTTAAGGATTCAGCCCTCCTACAATGAGCAGTTCTTC.

V and J are TRBV27 and TRBJ1-5; 9 nucleotides agree with TRBD1. J lost 1 base, V lost 6 bases, and 4 bases had no gene match. The CDR3 runs to 15 residues. Germline V gene lookup returns CDR1 MNHEY and CDR2 SMNVEV (reference sequence). The CDR3 nucleotides are TGTGCCAGCAGCCACAGGGGGCCCAGCAATCAGCCCCAGCATTTT. Protein product: CASSHRGPSNQPQHF.

The chain uses TRBV19 and TRBJ1-1; TRBD1 agrees at 8 bases. V shed 5 bases, J shed 6 bases, and the junction held 8 bases outside the gene matches. The CDR3 length is 14 residues. The V gene's germline CDR1 is LNHDA and CDR2 SQIVND (reference sequence). The CDR3 DNA reads TGTGCCAGTAGTCCGTACAGGGGGACGGCTGAAGCTTTCTTT. Its translation: CASSPYRGTAEAFF.

The table lists this clone with a few counts. The chain couples TRBV30 to TRBJ2-7; D may be TRBD1 (6 bases). CDR3 length: 12 amino acids. V lost 1 base to trimming and J lost 3 bases, with 7 bases between them. Per the germline V gene, CDR1 is GTSNPN and CDR2 is SVGIG (reference sequence). The CDR3 reads CAWSGGGYEQYF. CDR3 nucleotides: TGTGCCTGGAGTGGAGGGGGCTACGAGCAGTACTTC.

This clone came up a few times. J is TRBJ2-7 and V is TRBV7-6; TRBD1 might be the D (5 bases). The CDR3 is made up of 13 amino acids. Germline V gene data show CDR1 as SGHVS and CDR2 as FNYEAQ. V shed 5 bases and J shed 0 bases, with 8 bases lying between them. The CDR3 region has the DNA TGTGCCAGCAGCCCAGGGATCTCCTACGAGCAGTACTTC. Its protein product is CASSPGISYEQYF.

The V and J genes are TRBV7-9 and TRBJ1-2; D is perhaps TRBD1 (5 bases). Germline lookup yields CDR1 SEHNR and CDR2 FQNEAQ (reference sequence). The CDR3 sequence is 13 residues long. Trimming stripped 6 bases from V and 8 bases from J, with 16 bases between. In DNA form, the CDR3 reads TGTGCCAGCAGTCCCCCGAACAGGATCGGCTACACCTTC. Translating it yields CASSPPNRIGYTF.

The chain is built from TRBV30 and TRBJ2-2; the D gene is possibly TRBD2 (5 bases). Germline-derived CDR1 and CDR2 are GTSNPN and SVGIG (reference sequence). V gave up 4 bases and J gave up 1 base, with 7 bases separating them. This CDR3 comprises 13 residues. CDR3 sequence: CAWKRENTGELFF. The CDR3 bases are TGTGCCTGGAAGAGGGAGAACACCGGGGAGCTGTTTTTT.

The chain links TRBV13 to TRBJ2-7; the match to TRBD1 covers 12 bases. CDR1 and CDR2 (germline): PRHDT, FYEKMQ (reference sequence). The CDR3 extends over 14 amino acids. The ends lost 4 bases at V and 7 bases at J; junction bases unmatched: 5. CDR3 bases: TGTGCCAGCAGCTCAGGGACAGGGGGCTCAGAGCAGTACTTC. Its translation is CASSSGTGGSEQYF.

The chain has TRBV13 and TRBJ2-5; tentative D call: TRBD2 (7 bases). CDR1 is PRHDT, CDR2 FYEKMQ, per germline (reference sequence). The CDR3 totals 13 residues. V was cut by 9 bases and J by 1 base, with 12 bases left in between. The DNA of the CDR3 is TGTGCCAGTAGAGGGGGGGTCCAAGAGACCCAGTACTTC. Translated: CASRGGVQETQYF.

This chain links TRBV18 with TRBJ2-1; TRBD2 agrees at 9 bases. V lost 0 bases, J lost 5 bases, and 2 bases stayed unmatched. This CDR3 contains 15 residues. The germline gives CDR1 KGHSH, CDR2 LQKENI. This CDR3 reads CASSPPRLADNEQFF. CDR3 in DNA: TGTGCCAGCTCACCACCGCGACTAGCGGACAATGAGCAGTTCTTC.

CDR3: CASSQVGTSSYEQYF. CDR3 sequence (DNA): TGCGCCAGCAGCCAAGTCGGGACTAGCTCCTACGAGCAGTACTTC. This chain links TRBV4-3 with TRBJ2-7; 8 nucleotides agree with TRBD2. The germline CDR1 and CDR2 sequences are LGHNA and YSLEER. J gave up 0 bases and V 1 base, and 2 bases lay outside the gene matches. This CDR3 region has 15 residues.

The genes are TRBV10-1 and TRBJ1-1; D gene unclear. Germline V gene data show CDR1 as WNHNN and CDR2 as SYGVQD (reference sequence). The V end was cut by 4 bases, the J end by 1 base, with 7 bases between. The CDR3 consists of 13 residues. The CDR3 is CASSVLGNTEAFF. The CDR3 DNA reads TGCGCCAGCAGTGTGTTAGGGAACACTGAAGCTTTCTTT.

A note on this clone: This specimen includes other DNA sequences encoding the same CDR3. V gene TRBV25-1 combines with J gene TRBJ1-1; D is uncertain. V gave up 9 bases and J gave up 5 bases, with 13 bases separating them. Germline assignment: CDR1 MGHDK and CDR2 SYGVNS. There are 12 residues in the CDR3. The CDR3 DNA sequence: TGTGCCAGTGGTCCAGGAAGGACTGAAGCTTTCTTT. Residues: CASGPGRTEAFF.

The chain uses TRBV7-6 and TRBJ2-7; D not certain. In germline, CDR1 is SGHVS, CDR2 FNYEAQ. V was cut by 5 bases and J by 3 bases, with 14 bases left in between. The CDR3 totals 14 residues. The CDR3 region is CASSPLGGSYEQYF. In DNA form, the CDR3 reads TGTGCCAGCAGCCCTCTCGGCGGCAGCTACGAGCAGTACTTC. Looking up the rest from reference TRBV7-6 and TRBJ2-7 gives the full variable domain: GAGVSQSPRYKVTKRGQDVALRCDPISGHVSLYWYRQALGQGPEFLTYFNYEAQQDKSGLPNDRFSAERPEGSISTLTIQRTEQRDSAMYRCASSPLGGSYEQYFGPGTRLTVT.

The chain links TRBV5-1 to TRBJ1-2; D gene ambiguous. Germline V gives CDR1 SGHRS, CDR2 YFSETQ. This CDR3 spans 15 amino acids. The V end was cut by 4 bases, the J end by 6 bases, with 19 bases between. CDR3 nucleotides: TGCGCCAGCAGCCCAGAAGGCTTGGGAGGCGATGGCTACACCTTC. Protein product: CASSPEGLGGDGYTF.

This clone was counted a single time. The chain carries TRBV29-1 and TRBJ2-7; TRBD2 agrees at 7 bases. The CDR3 runs to 15 residues. Germline lookup yields CDR1 SQVTM and CDR2 ANQGSEA. Trimming removed 1 base from V and 3 bases from J; junction bases left unmatched: 9. The CDR3 nucleotides read TGCAGCGTTGAAGTAAGGAGCCGGGGGGACTACGAGCAGTACTTC. This gives the protein CSVEVRSRGDYEQYF.

The rearrangement joins TRBV27 to TRBJ2-1, with D possibly TRBD2 on 5 matching bases. Germline V gene data show CDR1 as MNHEY and CDR2 as SMNVEV (reference sequence). The CDR3 sequence is 13 residues long. The V and J ends lost 0 bases and 8 bases respectively, with 8 bases between them. CDR3 DNA sequence: TGTGCCAGCAGTTTATCAGGGAGACATGAGCAGTTCTTC. Its translation: CASSLSGRHEQFF.

This sequence joins TRBV2 and TRBJ2-7; 10 bases are a match to TRBD2. CDR3 size: 16 residues. Losses at the gene ends were 2 bases for V and 2 bases for J; bases not matched to a gene: 6. CDR1 is SNHLY and CDR2 is FYNNEI in the germline V gene. As DNA, the CDR3 is TGTGCCAGCAGTGAACTAGCGGGAGTAGGGGCCTACGAGCAGTACTTC. Translating it yields CASSELAGVGAYEQYF.

The chain combines TRBV13 with TRBJ2-7; TRBD2 aligns across 10 bases. This CDR3 contains 17 residues. Trimming at V came to 1 base and at J to 6 bases, leaving 12 bases not matched to a gene. Germline V lookup: CDR1 PRHDT, CDR2 FYEKMQ (reference sequence). The DNA of the CDR3 is TGTGCCAGCAGCTTAGCAGATATTAGCGGGGGGCTTACCGAGCAGTACTTC. Translated: CASSLADISGGLTEQYF. The full variable domain, its missing parts supplied by reference TRBV13 and TRBJ2-7, is AAGVIQSPRHLIKEKRETATLKCYPIPRHDTVYWYQQGPGQDPQFLISFYEKMQSDKGSIPDRFSAQQFSDYHSELNMSSLELGDSALYFCASSLADISGGLTEQYFGPGTRLTVT.